This passage covers 25 T cell receptor beta chains from one sample sequenced in a study of blood T cell repertoires in COVID-19. Clones were read by immunoSEQ multiplex PCR, and TCRdb kept only the in-frame ones, dropping some. This table holds over 90,000 clones, approximately 88% found once. Sequences were obtained from peripheral blood. Every receptor here comes from a human donor in a cohort sampled during active COVID-19.

This clone has a single count. The chain employs TRBV6-5 and TRBJ2-2; 7 nucleotides line up with TRBD1. The CDR3 runs 14 residues. Germline CDR1 MNHEY, CDR2 SVGAGI. Trimming at V came to 7 bases and at J to 0 bases, leaving 2 bases not matched to a gene. CDR3 coding DNA: TGTGCCAGCACGAGGGGGCCGAACACCGGGGAGCTGTTTTTT. This sequence encodes CASTRGPNTGELFF.

In its sample, this clone was seen a few times. V usage is TRBV27 and J usage is TRBJ2-1, with a tentative D call TRBD1 (7 bases). V shed 7 bases and J shed 5 bases, with 15 bases lying between them. There are 14 residues in the CDR3. Per the germline V gene, CDR1 is MNHEY and CDR2 is SMNVEV (reference sequence). CDR3 nucleotide sequence: TGTGCCAGCACCCTCCAGGGGGGAAACAATGAGCAGTTCTTC. Protein product: CASTLQGGNNEQFF.

The genes are TRBV3-1 (or the pseudogene TRBV3-2) and TRBJ2-7, with D maybe TRBD2 (5 bases). Trimming took 0 bases from V and 0 from J, leaving 12 bases between them. Germline CDR1 and CDR2: LGHDT and YNNKEL (reference sequence). This CDR3 contains 16 residues. The CDR3 DNA is TGTGCCAGCAGCCAAGAGGACTTAACGAACTCCTACGAGCAGTACTTC. It specifies CASSQEDLTNSYEQYF.

V usage is TRBV5-1 and J usage is TRBJ2-3, with 9 nucleotides matching TRBD2. Germline trimming cut 4 bases from V and 3 bases from J; bases unmatched to any gene: 9. The V gene's germline CDR1 is SGHRS and CDR2 YFSETQ. This CDR3 comprises 16 residues. The CDR3 sequence is CASSPGLAGYTDTQYF. The DNA for the CDR3 is TGCGCCAGCAGCCCGGGACTAGCCGGCTATACAGATACGCAGTATTTT.

This chain joins TRBV7-9 and TRBJ2-5; 7 bases match TRBD1. The CDR3 consists of 14 residues. CDR1 and CDR2 from the germline V gene are SEHNR and FQNEAQ (reference sequence). Losses at the gene ends were 5 bases for V and 5 bases for J; bases not matched to a gene: 8. For the CDR3, the DNA is TGTGCCAGCAGCCGAAAAGGGGGCTCGGAGACCCAGTACTTC. Translating gives CASSRKGGSETQYF.

This CDR3 reads CASSLRGQIYEQYF. CDR3 sequence (DNA): TGTGCCAGCAGCTTAAGGGGTCAAATCTACGAGCAGTACTTC. This sequence joins TRBV7-8 and TRBJ2-7; D possibly corresponds to TRBD1 (5 bases). V was trimmed by 2 bases and J by 3 bases, leaving 11 bases between them. This CDR3 spans 14 amino acids. Germline values: CDR1 SGHVS, CDR2 FQNEAQ.

This clone was seen only once. This chain links TRBV28 with TRBJ1-4, with D uncertain. The V gene's germline CDR1 is MDHEN and CDR2 SYDVKM. Trimming left V 6 bases short and J 8 bases short, with 13 bases between. The CDR3 contains 13 residues. The CDR3 region is CASSPQAWEKLFF. Written as DNA, the CDR3 is TGTGCCAGCAGCCCTCAGGCCTGGGAAAAACTGTTTTTT. The entire variable domain, with the rest obtained from reference TRBV28 and TRBJ1-4, is as follows: DVKVTQSSRYLVKRTGEKVFLECVQDMDHENMFWYRQDPGLGLRLIYFSYDVKMKEKGDIPEGYSVSREKKERFSLILESASTNQTSMYLCASSPQAWEKLFFGSGTQLSVL.

This clone was seen just once. The V and J genes are TRBV5-4 and TRBJ2-5; TRBD2 aligns across 8 bases. The CDR3 consists of 15 residues. V was pared by 0 bases and J by 7 bases, with 8 bases of the junction left unmatched. Germline V gene sequence: CDR1 SGHNT, CDR2 YYREEE (reference sequence). This chain's CDR3 is CASSLEVAGRGTQYF. The CDR3 nucleotides read TGTGCCAGCAGCTTGGAAGTAGCGGGGAGAGGGACCCAGTACTTC.

This clone occurred once. The CDR3 nucleotides read TGTGCCAGCAGCCCGTACAGGGGGGCCAACGTCCTGACTTTC. Amino acids: CASSPYRGANVLTF. The chain carries TRBV7-2 and TRBJ2-6; D is possibly TRBD1 (5 bases). Germline V lookup: CDR1 SGHTA, CDR2 FQGNSA. Trimming shortened V by 5 bases and J by 4 bases, and 9 bases separated the two germline ends. The CDR3 spans 14 residues.

V is TRBV18 and J is TRBJ1-6; no clear D gene. Looked up from germline, CDR1 is KGHSH and CDR2 is LQKENI. Trimming took 2 bases from V and 10 from J, leaving 9 bases between them. The CDR3 has 13 amino acids. This CDR3 is CASSPSGKSPLHF. As DNA, the CDR3 is TGTGCCAGCTCACCAAGCGGGAAGTCACCCCTCCACTTT. Full variable domain (missing parts from reference TRBV18 and TRBJ1-6): NAGVMQNPRHLVRRRGQEARLRCSPMKGHSHVYWYRQLPEEGLKFMVYLQKENIIDESGMPKERFSAEFPKEGPSILRIQQVVRGDSAAYFCASSPSGKSPLHFGNGTRLTVT.

This chain uses TRBV5-1 with TRBJ2-5; 8 bases map to TRBD2. From germline, CDR1 is SGHRS and CDR2 YFSETQ. The CDR3 runs 15 residues. V lost 1 base, J lost 5 bases, and 7 bases stayed unmatched. CDR3 in amino acids: CASSLLGTSGETQYF. The CDR3 region has the DNA TGCGCCAGCAGCTTGCTAGGGACTAGTGGGGAGACCCAGTACTTC.

This chain joins TRBV15 and TRBJ2-7; 7 bases agree with TRBD2. Unmatched junction bases numbered 11, after V lost 3 bases and J lost 3 bases. The CDR3 extends over 16 amino acids. Germline V lookup: CDR1 LNHNV, CDR2 YYDKDF (reference sequence). CDR3: CATSSPGGGSVYEQYF. The CDR3 region has the DNA TGTGCCACCAGCAGCCCTGGGGGGGGAAGCGTCTACGAGCAGTACTTC.

The V and J genes are TRBV7-8 and TRBJ2-7; the D gene is possibly TRBD1 (6 bases). The CDR3 extends over 15 amino acids. The germline V gene has CDR1 SGHVS and CDR2 FQNEAQ. Trimming took 0 bases from V and 2 from J, leaving 11 bases between them. CDR3 DNA sequence: TGTGCCAGCAGCTTAGCGCGGACAGAAGCCTACGAGCAGTACTTC. This encodes CASSLARTEAYEQYF. The full variable domain, with the rest looked up from reference TRBV7-8 and TRBJ2-7, is GAGVSQSPRYKVAKRGQDVALRCDPISGHVSLFWYQQALGQGPEFLTYFQNEAQLDKSGLPSDRFFAERPEGSVSTLKIQRTQQEDSAVYLCASSLARTEAYEQYFGPGTRLTVT.

V is TRBV4-1 and J is TRBJ2-2; 8 bases align to TRBD2. From germline, CDR1 is MGHRA and CDR2 YSYEKL. The V gene end was trimmed by 2 bases and the J gene end by 6 bases; junction bases not matched to a gene: 20. This CDR3 contains 20 residues. CDR3 region: CASSQIIGRTSPHPPGELFF. CDR3 coding DNA: TGCGCCAGCAGCCAAATTATCGGAAGGACTAGCCCCCACCCACCCGGGGAGCTGTTTTTT.

The CDR3 DNA is TGCGCCAGCAGCCAAGGGGTGGGCTACCAAGAGACCCAGTACTTC. This encodes CASSQGVGYQETQYF. The V call is TRBV4-3, the J call TRBJ2-5; unclear D gene. V was trimmed by 1 base and J by 0 bases, leaving 9 bases between them. Germline CDR1 LGHNA, CDR2 YSLEER. The CDR3 has 15 residues.

The rearrangement uses TRBV19 and TRBJ2-5, with 7 bases aligning to TRBD1. With V trimmed by 4 bases and J by 4 bases, 15 bases remained unmatched. The CDR3 length is 17 residues. The germline V gene encodes CDR1 LNHDA and CDR2 SQIVND (reference sequence). CDR3 sequence (DNA): TGTGCCAGTAGTACGCGAGGTGGGGACAGCAGGCGAGAGACCCAGTACTTC. Amino acid sequence: CASSTRGGDSRRETQYF.

This clone has only a few counts. The chain couples TRBV7-8 to TRBJ2-5; tentatively, D is TRBD2 (6 bases). The CDR3 runs 16 residues. Germline lookup yields CDR1 SGHVS and CDR2 FQNEAQ. Trimming left V 1 base short and J 4 bases short, with 16 bases between. CDR3 protein: CASSLGGLILGETQYF. The CDR3, as DNA: TGTGCCAGCAGCTTAGGGGGACTCATACTGGGAGAGACCCAGTACTTC.

This chain links TRBV24-1 with TRBJ2-3; 13 bases are shared with TRBD2. The V gene end was trimmed by 4 bases and the J gene end by 3 bases; junction bases not matched to a gene: 6. CDR1 is KGHDR and CDR2 is SFDVKD in the germline V gene. This CDR3 comprises 17 residues. This CDR3 is CATSETGLAGKTDTQYF. The CDR3 coding sequence is TGTGCCACCAGTGAAACGGGACTAGCGGGGAAGACAGATACGCAGTATTTT.

The chain recombines TRBV15 with TRBJ1-1; D possibly corresponds to TRBD1 (5 bases). The CDR3 runs to 15 residues. The germline V and J ends were trimmed by 1 base and 6 bases, with 15 bases remaining between them. Germline V gene data show CDR1 as LNHNV and CDR2 as YYDKDF (reference sequence). DNA of the CDR3: TGTGCCACCAGCAGAGGGACAAGGCTAACGGCTGAAGCTTTCTTT. Translation gives CATSRGTRLTAEAFF. The variable domain in full, completed from reference TRBV15 and TRBJ1-1, reads DAMVIQNPRYQVTQFGKPVTLSCSQTLNHNVMYWYQQKSSQAPKLLFHYYDKDFNNEADTPDNFQSRRPNTSFCFLDIRSPGLGDTAMYLCATSRGTRLTAEAFFGQGTRLTVV.

Only a few counts were recorded for this clone. The V and J genes are TRBV4-2 and TRBJ1-5; unclear D gene. V was pared by 0 bases and J by 5 bases, with 14 bases between. The CDR3 covers 16 residues. Germline CDR1 is LGHNA and CDR2 is YNFKEQ. The CDR3 protein is CASSQDNRQVHQPQHF. The CDR3 coding sequence is TGTGCCAGCAGCCAAGATAACCGCCAGGTCCATCAGCCCCAGCATTTT.

The chain combines TRBV6-5 with TRBJ1-2; 10 positions match TRBD1. V shed 4 bases and J 6 bases; nucleotides not matched to a gene: 8. The CDR3 covers 15 residues. Looked up from germline, CDR1 is MNHEY and CDR2 is SVGAGI. As DNA, the CDR3 is TGTGCCAGCAGTTCCCTGACAGGGGGCATCAATGGCTACACCTTC. This encodes CASSSLTGGINGYTF.

The V call is TRBV9, the J call TRBJ1-2; the D gene is possibly TRBD1 (5 bases). The germline V and J ends were trimmed by 4 bases and 2 bases, with 15 bases remaining between them. The germline CDR1 and CDR2 sequences are SGDLS and YYNGEE. CDR3 size: 15 residues. CDR3: CASSLDRKVNYGYTF. CDR3 DNA: TGTGCCAGCAGCTTAGACAGAAAGGTCAACTATGGCTACACCTTC.

The rearrangement links TRBV5-4 to TRBJ2-4; 9 bases match TRBD1. Germline assignment: CDR1 SGHNT and CDR2 YYREEE (reference sequence). V lost 4 bases, J lost 6 bases, and 11 bases stayed unmatched. The CDR3 sequence is 16 residues long. The CDR3 DNA is TGTGCCAGCAGCCCTGCGACAGGGGGTCCAGTAAACATTCAGTACTTC. It is translated as CASSPATGGPVNIQYF.

The gene calls are TRBV4-1 and TRBJ2-3, with 7 positions matching TRBD1. This CDR3 region has 14 residues. V dropped 1 base and J dropped 4; count of bases not matched to a gene: 2. Germline CDR1 reads MGHRA; CDR2 reads YSYEKL. CDR3 amino acids: CASSQVGGPDTQYF. In DNA, the CDR3 is TGCGCCAGCAGCCAAGTAGGGGGCCCAGATACGCAGTATTTT.

This chain uses TRBV6-5 with TRBJ1-1; TRBD1 is a possible D gene (5 bases). Trimming shortened V by 0 bases and J by 3 bases, and 11 bases separated the two germline ends. This CDR3 contains 15 residues. Germline CDR1 reads MNHEY; CDR2 reads SVGAGI. CDR3 region: CASSYSWGRDTEAFF. As DNA, the CDR3 is TGTGCCAGCAGTTACTCGTGGGGGAGGGACACTGAAGCTTTCTTT.